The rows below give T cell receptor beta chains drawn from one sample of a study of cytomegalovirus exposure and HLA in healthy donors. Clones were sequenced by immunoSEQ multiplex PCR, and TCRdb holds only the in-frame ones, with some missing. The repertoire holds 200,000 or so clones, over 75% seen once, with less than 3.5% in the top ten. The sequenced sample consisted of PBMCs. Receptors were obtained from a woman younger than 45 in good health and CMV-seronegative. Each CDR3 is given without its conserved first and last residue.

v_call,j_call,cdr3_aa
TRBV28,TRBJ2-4,ASSLMGGPAKNIQY
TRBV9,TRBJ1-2,ASSSQGALIGYP
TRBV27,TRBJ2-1,ASSSQREGRRNEQF
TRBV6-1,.,ASSEPYGYEQY
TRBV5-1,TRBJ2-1,ASSFGDYNEQF
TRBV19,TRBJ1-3,ASSIGGPGNTIY
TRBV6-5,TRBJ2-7,ASSYRTGSEQY
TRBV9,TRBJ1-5,ASGPGHSNQPQH
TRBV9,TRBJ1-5,ASGEGLSGNQPQH
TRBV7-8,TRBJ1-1,ASSRGSTEAF
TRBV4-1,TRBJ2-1,ASSQARPSYNEQF
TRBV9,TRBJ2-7,ASSVATGSSYEQY
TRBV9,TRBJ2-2,ASSVTAGGPYGELF